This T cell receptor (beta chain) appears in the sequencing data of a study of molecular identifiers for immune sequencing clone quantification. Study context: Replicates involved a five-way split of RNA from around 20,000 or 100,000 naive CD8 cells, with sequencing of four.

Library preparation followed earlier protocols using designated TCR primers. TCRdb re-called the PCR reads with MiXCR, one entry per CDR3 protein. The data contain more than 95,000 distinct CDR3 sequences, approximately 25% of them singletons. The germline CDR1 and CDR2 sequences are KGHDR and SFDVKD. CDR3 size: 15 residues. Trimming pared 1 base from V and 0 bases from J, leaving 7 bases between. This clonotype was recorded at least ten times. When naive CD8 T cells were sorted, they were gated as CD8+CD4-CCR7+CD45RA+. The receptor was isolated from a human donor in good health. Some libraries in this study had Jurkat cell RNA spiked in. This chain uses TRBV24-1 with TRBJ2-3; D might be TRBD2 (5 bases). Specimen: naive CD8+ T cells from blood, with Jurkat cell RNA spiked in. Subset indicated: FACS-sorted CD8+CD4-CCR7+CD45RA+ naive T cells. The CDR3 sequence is CATSDFPGSTDTQYF. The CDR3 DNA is TGTGCCACCAGTGATTTCCCGGGAAGCACAGATACGCAGTATTTT.